Described below is a single TCR beta chain sequence and its context. This clonotype came up many times. Its antigen is currently not known. Base qualities are not provided; no much larger clone lies one nucleotide away. The sample is drawn from a study of T-cell memory formation after mild COVID-19 (dated by TCRdb to about 2021). For context, the study as a whole: Most TCR sequence clusters were specific to one of the two donors. In a couple of donors, T-cell clones that expanded and contracted after mild COVID-19 were tracked by sequencing TCRalpha and TCRbeta repertoires over time. Two young, previously healthy adult volunteers, one female and one male, were included in the cohort.

Here is what the overall study found, with its caveats: The study covered only a couple of mild cases, and larger cohorts including severe cases with pre-infection samples were considered necessary. Some responding clones were detected in pre-infection memory, which suggested that pre-existing cross-reactive memory T cells had joined the SARS-CoV-2 response. Balanced CD4/CD8 phenotypes were observed for clones contracting from day 15 to 85, whereas a bias towards CD4+ was observed for a second wave of clones expanding from day 15 to 37. Whether the second-wave clones peaking on day 37 were SARS-CoV-2 specific was not confirmed. Contracting CD4+ clones appeared mostly in the CM and EM memory subsets, whereas CD8+ clones were enriched in EMRA.

Ficoll-Paque density gradient centrifugation was the method used to isolate PBMCs. The CDR3 measures 15 amino acids from cysteine to phenylalanine. Just CDR3 DNA is preserved here, 45 bases in frame from base 1. The germline V gene specifies SGHTA as CDR1 and FQGNSA as CDR2. Relative to germline, V is 7 bases shorter and J is 5 bases shorter, with 15 bases between their ends. TCRdb shows the sequencer as Illumina NovaSeq 6000. TCRalpha and TCRbeta cDNA libraries were built by 5'RACE with constant-segment primers, adding sample barcodes and unique molecular identifiers. RNA was extracted from every sample with Trizol reagent. Amplification of the libraries took two PCR steps, and the second step added a second sample barcode plus Illumina TruSeq adapters. Sequencing of the libraries was done on an Illumina NovaSeq, producing 2 x 150 bp paired-end reads. Regarding the original processing steps: The reads were demultiplexed and collapsed into UMI-guided consensus sequences using migec v1.2.7. Using mixcr v2.1.11, the UMI consensuses were aligned to TRA and TRB V and J templates and assembled into clonotypes. A clonotype was counted as expanded or contracted only when both edgeR and NoisET called the clonotype significant, with the noise models trained on biological replicates. edgeR calls used a false discovery rate-adjusted p below 0.01 and a log2 fold-change threshold of 1. As an exploratory analysis of dynamics, PCA with hierarchical clustering was applied to max-normalized trajectories of the 1000 most abundant clonotypes. The CD4 or CD8 phenotype of responding clones was assigned using the separately sequenced CD4+ and CD8+ repertoires. TCRdb trimmed public reads at Q25 via fastp, called clones via MiXCR and kept in-frame beta chains. Rows with a matching CDR3 protein are joined into one entry that keeps the most common DNA and genes. The V and J calls shown here were made by TCRdb, not taken from the authors' results. Here the sample has 150,000 to 200,000 distinct CDR3 sequences; around 10% occur a single time. The biggest ten clones account for roughly 3.8% of the sample.

The specimen was PBMCs or a T cell subset sorted from them (not recorded which). This receptor chain uses TRBV7-2 and TRBJ1-6; no D segment can be confidently identified. The origin of this receptor is a young man who had mild COVID-19 (a few samples of this study predate the infection). The sample titles of this study are shuffled in the database, so cell type and time point are left out; the donor was told from shared clones. The CDR3 region has the sequence CASTPSTANNSPLHF. The bases read TGTGCCAGCACCCCCAGTACGGCCAATAATTCACCCCTCCACTTT.